These 26 T cell receptor beta chains were all obtained from the same sample, sequenced in a study of shared clonotypes between healthy human individuals. This table comes from immunoSEQ multiplex PCR, and its TCRdb copy is limited to in-frame clones, with some not included. Of millions of clones listed, about 95% were seen once; the top ten hold roughly 1%. As defined, naive CD8 cells were CD45RO-negative and positively selected for CCR7, with terminally differentiated effector memory CD45RA+ cells excluded. Sequenced: naive CD8+ T cells sorted from blood. All receptors come from a young man in good health.

As regards this clone: The sample contains more than one DNA sequence encoding this CDR3. The chain carries TRBV4-1 and TRBJ1-1; D unresolved. The CDR3 runs to 13 residues. Deletions cut 2 bases from V and 1 base from J, with 5 bases between. The germline gives CDR1 MGHRA, CDR2 YSYEKL. The CDR3 region is CASSQTTNTEAFF. In DNA form, the CDR3 reads TGCGCCAGCAGCCAAACAACGAACACTGAAGCTTTCTTT.

The rearrangement links TRBV6-4 to TRBJ2-1; D gene uncertain. CDR1 is MRHNA, CDR2 SNTAGT, per germline. Trimming removed 0 bases from V and 7 bases from J, with 10 bases in between. This CDR3 region has 14 residues. In DNA form, the CDR3 reads TGTGCCAGCAGTGACTCGATAGTGGTTAATGAGCAGTTCTTC. Its translation: CASSDSIVVNEQFF.

The V call is TRBV4-1, the J call TRBJ2-7, with D unresolved. Germline CDR1 is MGHRA and CDR2 is YSYEKL. There are 13 residues in the CDR3. Trimming stripped 3 bases from V and 3 bases from J, with 9 bases between. In DNA, the CDR3 is TGCGCCAGCAGCCAGGGGTTTTACTACGAGCAGTACTTC. Protein sequence: CASSQGFYYEQYF.

The chain uses TRBV28 and TRBJ1-5; a possible D gene is TRBD1 (5 bases). The V and J ends lost 6 bases and 0 bases respectively, with 9 bases between them. This CDR3 has 14 amino acids. Germline-derived CDR1 and CDR2 are MDHEN and SYDVKM. The CDR3 nucleotides read TGTGCCAGCAGGACAGATTATAGCAATCAGCCCCAGCATTTT. Protein product: CASRTDYSNQPQHF.

This sequence joins TRBV7-9 and TRBJ1-1; possibly TRBD1 for D (5 bases). Germline lookup yields CDR1 SEHNR and CDR2 FQNEAQ (reference sequence). The ends were cut back, 7 bases at V and 5 bases at J, with 14 bases in the middle. CDR3 length: 13 amino acids. The CDR3 coding sequence is TGTGCCAGCAATGGGGCCTTTGGGACTGAAGCTTTCTTT. This gives the protein CASNGAFGTEAFF.

J is TRBJ2-7 and V is TRBV7-9; 7 bases map to TRBD1. With 10 bases clipped from V and 3 bases from J, the junction kept 12 bases outside the gene matches. Germline V gives CDR1 SEHNR, CDR2 FQNEAQ (reference sequence). This CDR3 is 14 amino acids long. CDR3 bases: TGTGCCACCAACCTCCCGGGACAGAACTACGAGCAGTACTTC. Translated, it gives CATNLPGQNYEQYF.

V is TRBV27 and J is TRBJ2-5; D is unresolved. CDR1 is MNHEY, CDR2 SMNVEV, per germline (reference sequence). CDR3 length: 13 amino acids. Between the trimmed V and J ends, which lost 5 bases and 2 bases, there was a span of 9 bases. CDR3 residues: CASSPYNQETQYF. DNA of the CDR3: TGTGCCAGCAGTCCCTACAATCAAGAGACCCAGTACTTC.

The chain links TRBV13 to TRBJ2-3, with TRBD2 matching over 7 bases. The CDR3 has 15 residues. The J segment lost 1 base and the V segment lost 0 bases, leaving 1 base of the junction unmatched. CDR1 PRHDT and CDR2 FYEKMQ come from the germline V gene (reference sequence). CDR3 amino acids: CASSLGAGGTDTQYF. Written as DNA, the CDR3 is TGTGCCAGCAGCTTAGGGGCGGGAGGCACAGATACGCAGTATTTT.

The chain uses TRBV14 and TRBJ2-7; a weak D match, TRBD2 (6 bases). There are 14 residues in the CDR3. V was clipped by 0 bases and J by 3 bases, with 9 bases between them. CDR1 SGHDN and CDR2 FVKESK come from the germline V gene. This CDR3 is CASSQDWEDYEQYF. CDR3 DNA: TGTGCCAGCAGCCAAGATTGGGAGGACTACGAGCAGTACTTC.

CDR3 coding DNA: TGTGCCAGCAGCGTAGGGAGAGGTTGCCTGACCGGGACAGATTATCAGCCCCAGCATTTT. Amino acid sequence: CASSVGRGCLTGTDYQPQHF. The chain recombines TRBV9 with TRBJ1-5; 7 bases line up with TRBD1. V shed 0 bases, J shed 5 bases, and the junction held 20 bases outside the gene matches. Germline loops: CDR1 SGDLS, CDR2 YYNGEE. There are 20 residues in the CDR3.

This sequence joins TRBV28 and TRBJ1-2; 10 bases are a match to TRBD1. V lost 4 bases, J lost 7 bases, and 3 bases stayed unmatched. This CDR3 contains 13 residues. The V gene's germline CDR1 is MDHEN and CDR2 SYDVKM. CDR3 nucleotide sequence: TGTGCCAGCAGTTCTGGGACAGGGGTTGGCTACACCTTC. Protein: CASSSGTGVGYTF.

The DNA of the CDR3 is TGTGCCAGCAGCACCGATCCTTACGAGCAGTACTTC. Translating gives CASSTDPYEQYF. V usage is TRBV28 and J usage is TRBJ2-7; D remains unclear. Germline-derived CDR1 and CDR2 are MDHEN and SYDVKM. CDR3 length equals 12 residues. V was pared by 6 bases and J by 4 bases, with 10 bases between.

This chain uses TRBV27 with TRBJ2-7; D not resolved. Germline CDR1 MNHEY, CDR2 SMNVEV (reference sequence). V dropped 9 bases and J dropped 2 bases, with 11 bases sitting between them. The CDR3 is made up of 12 amino acids. The CDR3 here is CASGEETYEQYF. The CDR3 DNA follows: TGTGCCAGTGGGGAAGAGACCTACGAGCAGTACTTC.

J is TRBJ1-2 and V is TRBV10-2; the match to TRBD1 covers 9 bases. The germline CDR1 and CDR2 sequences are WSHSY and SAAADI. The junction had 10 bases not matched to a gene; V was cut back by 4 bases and J by 4 bases. The CDR3 has 16 amino acids. This chain's CDR3 is CASSGATLDRGYGYTF. The CDR3 region has the DNA TGCGCCAGCAGTGGGGCGACCTTGGACAGGGGCTATGGCTACACCTTC.

The J gene is TRBJ1-2, the V gene TRBV28, with D possibly TRBD1 on 6 matching bases. Germline CDR1 MDHEN, CDR2 SYDVKM. The CDR3 runs 13 residues. Trimming removed 7 bases at V and 2 bases at J, with 11 bases between. CDR3 nucleotides: TGTGCCAGCAACCTTCAGGGGAACTATGGCTACACCTTC. It codes for CASNLQGNYGYTF.

The gene calls are TRBV7-9 and TRBJ2-3; TRBD1 is a possible D gene (6 bases). The germline V and J ends were trimmed by 5 bases and 2 bases, with 14 bases remaining between them. This CDR3 has 15 amino acids. Germline V lookup: CDR1 SEHNR, CDR2 FQNEAQ (reference sequence). CDR3 protein: CASSHLQGPTDTQYF. The CDR3 nucleotides are TGTGCCAGCAGCCATCTACAGGGTCCCACAGATACGCAGTATTTT. The full variable domain, in which reference TRBV7-9 and TRBJ2-3 provide the parts outside the CDR3, is DTGVSQNPRHKITKRGQNVTFRCDPISEHNRLYWYRQTLGQGPEFLTYFQNEAQLEKSRLLSDRFSAERPKGSFSTLEIQRTEQGDSAMYLCASSHLQGPTDTQYFGPGTRLTVL.

The chain recombines TRBV13 with TRBJ1-2, with D possibly being TRBD1 (5 bases). The germline gives CDR1 PRHDT, CDR2 FYEKMQ (reference sequence). The length of the CDR3 is 12 residues. The V end was cut by 4 bases, the J end by 7 bases, with 10 bases between. The CDR3 loop is CASSSGTLGYTF. CDR3 DNA: TGTGCCAGCAGCTCCGGGACTCTTGGCTACACCTTC.

This chain connects TRBV7-9 to TRBJ2-3; D assignment may be TRBD1 or TRBD2 (5 bases each). The CDR3 contains 15 residues. V lost 6 bases and J 2 bases, leaving 15 bases between the germline ends. Per germline, CDR1 SEHNR and CDR2 FQNEAQ (reference sequence). CDR3 bases: TGTGCCAGCAGTCGCTCGGGACCGATCACAGATACGCAGTATTTT. Amino acid sequence: CASSRSGPITDTQYF.

This clone was detected many times. Other nucleotide sequences in the sample specify the same CDR3. The chain employs TRBV9 and TRBJ2-5, with D tentatively TRBD1 or TRBD2 (5 bases each). The CDR3 sequence is 14 residues long. Per germline, CDR1 SGDLS and CDR2 YYNGEE. Trimming stripped 0 bases from V and 2 bases from J, with 8 bases between. CDR3 in DNA: TGTGCCAGCAGCGTAGGAGGGGAACAAGAGACCCAGTACTTC. It is translated as CASSVGGEQETQYF.

J is TRBJ1-5 and V is TRBV19; tentative D call: TRBD1 (5 bases). The germline CDR1 and CDR2 sequences are LNHDA and SQIVND (reference sequence). CDR3 length: 14 residues. Trimming shortened V by 3 bases and J by 11 bases, and 17 bases separated the two germline ends. CDR3 nucleotide sequence: TGTGCCAGTAGTATTCTCGGGGGGGACGCGGCCCAGCATTTT. Its protein product is CASSILGGDAAQHF.

CDR3 sequence: CASSYTPHYGNQPQHF. CDR3 DNA: TGTGCCAGCAGTTACACCCCCCACTATGGCAATCAGCCCCAGCATTTT. The J gene is TRBJ1-5, the V gene TRBV6-6; D gene unclear. The CDR3 spans 16 residues. The germline V and J ends were trimmed by 2 bases and 2 bases, with 13 bases remaining between them. Germline V lookup: CDR1 MNHNY, CDR2 SVGAGI (reference sequence).

The chain employs TRBV13 and TRBJ2-1, with 9 positions matching TRBD1. Trimming at V came to 4 bases and at J to 4 bases, leaving 8 bases not matched to a gene. This CDR3 spans 16 amino acids. CDR1 and CDR2 from the germline V gene are PRHDT and FYEKMQ (reference sequence). The CDR3 protein is CASSSPGQGIYNEQFF. CDR3 nucleotide sequence: TGTGCCAGCAGCTCACCGGGACAGGGAATTTACAATGAGCAGTTCTTC.

As concerns this clone: This sample also contains other DNA sequences that code for the same CDR3. The chain recombines TRBV10-2 with TRBJ2-7; the D is unclear. Germline-derived CDR1 and CDR2 are WSHSY and SAAADI. The V gene lost 4 bases and the J gene lost 3 bases, with 4 bases spanning the gap. This CDR3 region has 11 residues. The CDR3: CASSVGYEQYF. The CDR3 coding sequence is TGCGCCAGCAGTGTCGGCTACGAGCAGTACTTC.

V gene TRBV13 combines with J gene TRBJ2-2; D possibly corresponds to TRBD1 (5 bases). The CDR3 runs 18 residues. The germline V gene has CDR1 PRHDT and CDR2 FYEKMQ (reference sequence). Between the trimmed V and J ends, which lost 4 bases and 1 base, there was a span of 19 bases. As DNA, the CDR3 is TGTGCCAGCAGCTCACTTAGTGGCGGACAACTGAACACCGGGGAGCTGTTTTTT. It is translated as CASSSLSGGQLNTGELFF.

The chain combines TRBV11-2 with TRBJ2-2; maybe TRBD2 (6 bases). The V gene lost 4 bases and the J gene lost 6 bases, with 18 bases spanning the gap. Germline assignment: CDR1 SGHAT and CDR2 FQNNGV. This CDR3 has 16 amino acids. The CDR3 nucleotides are TGTGCCAGCAGCTGGGCTGGGACGGGGGACCCCGGGGAGCTGTTTTTT. Translating it yields CASSWAGTGDPGELFF.

The CDR3 DNA follows: TGTGCCAGCAGCTTGAGCGGCCAGGGGATCTATGGCTACACCTTC. Its translation is CASSLSGQGIYGYTF. This chain links TRBV5-6 with TRBJ1-2, with D maybe TRBD1 (6 bases). CDR1 and CDR2 (germline): SGHDT, YYEEEE. There are 15 residues in the CDR3. V gave up 1 base and J gave up 4 bases, with 14 bases separating them.